The 15 T cell receptor beta chains below all came from one sample that was sequenced in a study of CD8+CD57+ T cells in acquired aplastic anemia. TCR beta VDJ combinations and CDR3 sequences were profiled from genomic DNA. TCRdb processed the reads anew with MiXCR; each CDR3 protein has one entry. The sample consists of some 120,000 distinct CDR3 sequences, over 45% of them appearing once. The sequencing input was sorted CD4+, CD8+, or CD8+CD57+ T cells (not recorded which) from PBMCs. The receptors derive from a human donor in good health, serving as a control.

The V call is TRBV25-1, the J call TRBJ2-7, with 7 nucleotides matching TRBD1. The CDR3 is made up of 15 amino acids. V lost 6 bases to trimming and J lost 7 bases; unmatched junction nucleotides: 15. The germline V gene has CDR1 MGHDK and CDR2 SYGVNS. The CDR3 is CASSPETGTVWEQYF. DNA of the CDR3: TGTGCCAGCAGCCCCGAGACCGGGACAGTTTGGGAGCAGTACTTC.

The chain joins TRBV2 to TRBJ2-7; TRBD1 matches 7 bases. Germline V CDR1 and CDR2: SNHLY, FYNNEI. V shed 4 bases, J shed 6 bases, and the junction held 6 bases outside the gene matches. The CDR3 totals 13 residues. The CDR3 region is CASSGDRRSEQYF. The CDR3 DNA reads TGTGCCAGCAGTGGGGACAGACGAAGCGAGCAGTACTTC.

This clonotype was seen ten or more times. DNA for the CDR3: TGTGCCAGCAGCTTAGAGGGCCGAAACACCATATATTTT. Translating gives CASSLEGRNTIYF. V and J are TRBV7-2 and TRBJ1-3; D remains ambiguous. Germline loops: CDR1 SGHTA, CDR2 FQGNSA. The CDR3 has 13 amino acids. V was clipped by 1 base and J by 5 bases, with 6 bases between them.

The DNA of the CDR3 is TGTGCCAGCAGCCTACGACGGACGAACACCGGGGAGCTGTTTTTT. This sequence encodes CASSLRRTNTGELFF. The rearrangement uses TRBV7-8 and TRBJ2-2; D remains ambiguous. CDR1 SGHVS and CDR2 FQNEAQ come from the germline V gene. Trimming cost V 5 bases and J 0 bases, with 10 bases left between them. This CDR3 region has 15 residues.

Ten or more counts support this clonotype. The rearrangement links TRBV6-5 to TRBJ1-5, with D tentatively TRBD1 (6 bases). Germline values: CDR1 MNHEY, CDR2 SVGAGI. The CDR3 is 14 amino acids. V lost 4 bases and J 4 bases, leaving 11 bases between the germline ends. This CDR3 is CASSSRGHNQPQHF. The CDR3 region has the DNA TGTGCCAGCAGTTCTCGGGGGCATAATCAGCCCCAGCATTTT.

The rearrangement uses TRBV20-1 and TRBJ1-5; 8 positions agree with TRBD1. CDR1 and CDR2 (germline): DFQATT, SNEGSKA (reference sequence). Unmatched junction bases numbered 4, after V lost 2 bases and J lost 4 bases. The CDR3 totals 14 residues. The CDR3 DNA reads TGCAGTGCTAGACCGACAGGGGATAATCAGCCCCAGCATTTT. This translates into CSARPTGDNQPQHF.

The chain recombines TRBV19 with TRBJ2-2, with 7 bases that match TRBD1. Germline trimming cut 10 bases from V and 6 bases from J; bases unmatched to any gene: 20. This CDR3 is built from 17 residues. Germline V lookup: CDR1 LNHDA, CDR2 SQIVND (reference sequence). The CDR3 here is CATLTSHRGHGAGELFF. CDR3 bases: TGTGCCACCCTCACCTCTCACAGGGGACATGGGGCCGGGGAGCTGTTTTTT.

This clonotype has ten or more counts. The chain joins TRBV7-2 to TRBJ2-5, with 16 nucleotides matching TRBD2. After removal of 2 bases from V and 2 bases from J, the junction contained 5 bases not matched to a gene. The CDR3 runs 18 residues. Germline CDR1 and CDR2: SGHTA and FQGNSA. CDR3 sequence: CASSLPEGLAGGQETQYF. CDR3 sequence (DNA): TGTGCCAGCAGCTTACCCGAGGGACTAGCGGGGGGGCAAGAGACCCAGTACTTC.

Ten or more counts support this clonotype. The chain carries TRBV6-1 and TRBJ2-3; 8 bases map to TRBD1. J was trimmed by 1 base and V by 5 bases; bases with no gene match: 11. This CDR3 has 17 amino acids. Germline CDR1 and CDR2: MNHNS and SASEGT. The CDR3 protein is CASSPFQGAGGTDTQYF. CDR3 bases: TGTGCCAGCAGTCCCTTTCAGGGGGCTGGGGGCACAGATACGCAGTATTTT.

In this sample, this clonotype turned up a few times. The V and J genes are TRBV20-1 and TRBJ2-4; D could derive from TRBD1 or TRBD2 (5 bases each). CDR1 is DFQATT and CDR2 is SNEGSKA in the germline V gene (reference sequence). Trimming took 5 bases from V and 0 from J, leaving 5 bases between them. The CDR3 extends over 12 amino acids. CDR3 coding DNA: TGCAGTGCTGGGGGAGCCAAAAACATTCAGTACTTC. It specifies CSAGGAKNIQYF.

This clonotype has only a few counts. V is TRBV25-1 and J is TRBJ2-3; perhaps TRBD2 as D (7 bases). The germline V gene encodes CDR1 MGHDK and CDR2 SYGVNS. Trimming took 8 bases from V and 3 from J, leaving 21 bases between them. The CDR3 sequence is 16 residues long. This CDR3 reads CASSPQVGGPTDTQYF. The CDR3 DNA follows: TGTGCCAGCTCACCACAGGTCGGGGGGCCGACAGATACGCAGTATTTT.

The chain combines TRBV29-1 with TRBJ1-1; 8 nucleotides match TRBD1. After removal of 6 bases from V and 0 bases from J, the junction contained 6 bases not matched to a gene. The CDR3 loop spans 14 amino acids. Germline CDR1 and CDR2: SQVTM and ANQGSEA. Here the CDR3 reads CSVARDRMNTEAFF. The CDR3 region has the DNA TGCAGCGTCGCCCGGGACAGGATGAACACTGAAGCTTTCTTT.

By share, this clonotype ranks as medium-sized. V and J are TRBV10-3 and TRBJ2-7; TRBD1 might be the D (6 bases). Trimming pared 7 bases from V and 0 bases from J, leaving 16 bases between. Germline CDR1 reads ENHRY; CDR2 reads SYGVKD. The CDR3 is 15 amino acids. This CDR3 reads CAINRQAHSSYEQYF. DNA for the CDR3: TGTGCCATCAATCGACAGGCCCATTCCTCCTACGAGCAGTACTTC.

Note on this clonotype: A much larger clone differs by one base, so this may be a read error. The chain is built from TRBV25-1 and TRBJ1-5, with D perhaps TRBD1 (5 bases). Germline CDR1 and CDR2: MGHDK and SYGVNS. CDR3 length equals 13 residues. The germline V and J ends were trimmed by 6 bases and 9 bases, with 15 bases remaining between them. CDR3 sequence (DNA): TGTGCCAGCAGCACCGACAGAGATCGGCCCCAGCATTTT. Residues: CASSTDRDRPQHF.

Comments on this clonotype: Germline is not matched at one junction end, which may reflect a read error. The chain recombines TRBV11-2 with TRBJ2-3; maybe TRBD2 (6 bases). Germline lookup yields CDR1 SGHAT and CDR2 FQNNGV. This CDR3 comprises 16 residues. This chain's CDR3 is CARSRFGRGMTDTQYF. The CDR3 DNA reads as TGTGCCCGCAGCCGCTTTGGACGGGGGATGACAGATACGCAGTATTTT.